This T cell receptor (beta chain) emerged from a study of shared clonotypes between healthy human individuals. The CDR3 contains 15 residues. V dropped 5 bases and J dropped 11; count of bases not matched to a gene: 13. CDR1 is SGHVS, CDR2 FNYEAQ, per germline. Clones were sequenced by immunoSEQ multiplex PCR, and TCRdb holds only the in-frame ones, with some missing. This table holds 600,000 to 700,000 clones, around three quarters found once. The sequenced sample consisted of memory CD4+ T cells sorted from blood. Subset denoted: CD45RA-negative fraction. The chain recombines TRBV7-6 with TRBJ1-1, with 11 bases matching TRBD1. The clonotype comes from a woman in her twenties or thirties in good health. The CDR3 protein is CASSLSGTGGMRAFF. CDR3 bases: TGTGCCAGCAGCCTATCCGGGACAGGGGGGATGCGTGCTTTCTTT.